Listed here is a single T cell receptor (beta chain). This sample is part of a study of blood T cell repertoires in COVID-19. Study details: T cells, B-cell-depleted T cells, or PBMCs supplied cDNA or gDNA.

CDR3 size: 13 residues. In germline, CDR1 is SGHAT, CDR2 FQDESV (reference sequence). V was clipped by 5 bases and J by 9 bases, with 16 bases between them. Only in-frame clones appear in the TCRdb table, and some are missing; sequencing was by immunoSEQ multiplex PCR. The sample consists of under 80,000 clones, roughly nine tenths of them appearing once. The sample taken for sequencing was peripheral blood. The clonotype originates from a man aged 45 to 65 with active COVID-19. This chain connects TRBV11-1 to TRBJ1-2, with D tentatively TRBD1 (5 bases). The CDR3 region is CASSPTPDKSYTF. In nucleotides, the CDR3 is TGTGCCAGCAGCCCGACCCCGGACAAGAGCTACACCTTC.